This entry concerns a single TCR beta chain. Its antigen is unidentified. A junction end diverges from the germline sequence, so it may reflect a read error. The record originates from a study of cytomegalovirus exposure and HLA in healthy donors. Study outcomes and limitations: Reportedly, diagnosis of cytomegalovirus status by the classifier showed high specificity and sensitivity. Researchers reported in a later analysis that a missense DCLRE1C variant was tied to TCR beta V- and J-gene trimming.

The CDR3 covers 14 residues. Per the germline V gene, CDR1 is SGHRS and CDR2 is YFSETQ. Researchers ran the PCR with 60 Vbeta and 13 Jbeta primers. Assay: immunoSEQ multiplex PCR; the TCRdb copy retains only in-frame clones and omits some. The sample lists under 200,000 clones, roughly 80% seen once, with 2% to 3% in the top ten. The sequencing input was PBMCs. This receptor was identified in a woman between 50 and 59 years old in good health and CMV-seropositive. This chain joins TRBV5-1 and TRBJ2-7, with D possibly TRBD1 on 6 matching bases. The CDR3 bases are TGTGCCAGCAGCCGCTGGGACACTTCCTACGAGCAGTACTTC. Protein product: CASSRWDTSYEQYF.